Below, 23 T cell receptor beta chains from the same sample are listed, as sequenced in a study of spatial heterogeneity in lung cancer. TCRdb redid the calling of the 5' RACE reads with MiXCR, one entry per CDR3 protein. Among approximately 11,000 distinct CDR3 sequences listed, 6.1% were seen once. Time point reported: sample taken at primary tumor resection. The specimen comprised normal lung tissue next to the tumor, sampled at surgery. These TCRs come from a male donor with early-stage non-small cell lung cancer.

Ten or more counts support this clonotype. The gene calls are TRBV7-6 and TRBJ2-7; 8 nucleotides agree with TRBD1. The CDR3 spans 13 residues. Germline trimming cut 5 bases from V and 9 bases from J; bases unmatched to any gene: 9. Germline V gene sequence: CDR1 SGHVS, CDR2 FNYEAQ. The CDR3 spells CASSALQGAGQYF. CDR3 sequence (DNA): TGTGCCAGCAGCGCACTTCAGGGGGCTGGGCAGTACTTC.

The V call is TRBV6-1, the J call TRBJ2-1; 10 bases map to TRBD1. The CDR3 consists of 16 residues. V shed 0 bases and J 9 bases; nucleotides not matched to a gene: 8. Germline V gene data show CDR1 as MNHNS and CDR2 as SASEGT. The CDR3 DNA reads TGTGCCAGCAGTGAAGCGCTTCGACAGGGGGCTGGTGAGCAGTTCTTC. This encodes CASSEALRQGAGEQFF.

The chain links TRBV28 to TRBJ1-2, with TRBD1 identical over 9 bases. The CDR3 sequence is 15 residues long. Trimming removed 5 bases from V and 5 bases from J; junction bases left unmatched: 9. Germline V gene lookup returns CDR1 MDHEN and CDR2 SYDVKM. The CDR3 bases are TGTGCCAGCAGTCGACCGGGACAGGGAATATATGGCTACACCTTC. Translation gives CASSRPGQGIYGYTF.

At least ten counts were recorded for this clonotype. The CDR3 nucleotides read TGCGCCAGCAGTAACGGACGGGGTGGTGAAAAACTGTTTTTT. Protein: CASSNGRGGEKLFF. The chain uses TRBV5-1 and TRBJ1-4; D call uncertain. Germline CDR1 SGHRS, CDR2 YFSETQ. This CDR3 spans 14 amino acids. Trimming took off 5 bases at V and 7 bases at J, with 15 bases between the two ends.

Judged by abundance, this clonotype is medium-sized. This rearrangement joins TRBV5-1 to TRBJ2-1; 11 nucleotides line up with TRBD2. V was pared by 3 bases and J by 4 bases, with 3 bases of the junction left unmatched. Germline assignment: CDR1 SGHRS and CDR2 YFSETQ. This CDR3 has 15 amino acids. The DNA for the CDR3 is TGCGCCAGCAGCTCCGGGACTAGCGGATACAATGAGCAGTTCTTC. Its protein is CASSSGTSGYNEQFF. The full variable domain, its missing parts supplied by reference TRBV5-1 and TRBJ2-1, is KAGVTQTPRYLIKTRGQQVTLSCSPISGHRSVSWYQQTPGQGLQFLFEYFSETQRNKGNFPGRFSGRQFSNSRSEMNVSTLELGDSALYLCASSSGTSGYNEQFFGPGTRLTVL.

This clonotype has only a few counts. The CDR3 bases are TGCAGCGTTGAAGATCTGGGGGAGAAAGCTTTCTTT. It is translated as CSVEDLGEKAFF. The V gene is TRBV29-1, the J gene TRBJ1-1, with a tentative D call TRBD1 (5 bases). V lost 0 bases, J lost 9 bases, and 11 bases lay in between. The CDR3 is made up of 12 amino acids. Germline V lookup: CDR1 SQVTM, CDR2 ANQGSEA.

This clonotype was detected ten times or more. The chain carries TRBV6-2 or TRBV6-3 and TRBJ2-5; D gene uncertain. The CDR3 has 13 residues. The germline CDR1 and CDR2 sequences are MNHEY and SVGEGT. V lost 2 bases and J lost 5, with 9 bases in between. The CDR3 here is CASSYQELETQYF. In nucleotides, the CDR3 is TGTGCCAGCAGTTACCAGGAGTTGGAGACCCAGTACTTC.

There are many counts of this clonotype. CDR3 amino acids: CASRDTTQETQYF. For the CDR3, the DNA is TGTGCCAGTAGAGACACAACCCAAGAGACCCAGTACTTC. The chain recombines TRBV19 with TRBJ2-5; no definite D call. This CDR3 spans 13 amino acids. Trimming pared 6 bases from V and 1 base from J, leaving 9 bases between. Germline values: CDR1 LNHDA, CDR2 SQIVND (reference sequence).

This clonotype was picked up many times. The V and J genes are TRBV5-4 and TRBJ2-3; D possibly corresponds to TRBD2 (6 bases). The germline V and J ends were trimmed by 4 bases and 1 base, with 22 bases remaining between them. Per the germline V gene, CDR1 is SGHNT and CDR2 is YYREEE (reference sequence). The CDR3 length is 18 residues. The CDR3 DNA reads TGTGCCAGCAGCCGGGACCTATTGGCGGGAACAGGCACAGATACGCAGTATTTT. Amino acid sequence: CASSRDLLAGTGTDTQYF.

This sequence joins TRBV28 and TRBJ2-7, with D unclear. The CDR3 runs to 13 residues. V was trimmed by 3 bases and J by 10 bases, leaving 16 bases between them. CDR1 and CDR2 (germline): MDHEN, SYDVKM. The CDR3 is CASSFMDLNAQYF. The CDR3 DNA sequence: TGTGCCAGCAGTTTTATGGATCTCAACGCTCAGTACTTC.

This clonotype came up many times. V and J are TRBV15 and TRBJ2-2; 9 nucleotides line up with TRBD1. Germline V gives CDR1 LNHNV, CDR2 YYDKDF (reference sequence). Trimming at V came to 1 base and at J to 3 bases, leaving 0 bases not matched to a gene. This CDR3 is built from 15 residues. The CDR3 DNA reads as TGTGCCACCAGCAGAGGGACAGGGGACACCGGGGAGCTGTTTTTT. This encodes CATSRGTGDTGELFF.

In its sample, this clonotype ranks as medium-sized. CDR3 sequence (DNA): TGTGCCAGCAGCTTGAAACAGGAATCCGGGGAGCTGTTTTTT. This sequence encodes CASSLKQESGELFF. This rearrangement joins TRBV5-4 to TRBJ2-2, with D tentatively TRBD1 (5 bases). The V end was cut by 1 base, the J end by 6 bases, with 10 bases between. CDR1 and CDR2 (germline): SGHNT, YYREEE (reference sequence). The CDR3 totals 14 residues.

This clonotype was found many times. The chain links TRBV20-1 to TRBJ2-5, with a tentative D call TRBD2 (6 bases). V shed 3 bases and J shed 1 base, with 24 bases lying between them. The germline V gene has CDR1 DFQATT and CDR2 SNEGSKA (reference sequence). The CDR3 has 18 residues. The CDR3 here is CSASPKGGANSPQETQYF. In DNA form, the CDR3 reads TGCAGTGCTAGCCCGAAGGGCGGGGCCAACTCACCCCAAGAGACCCAGTACTTC.

This clonotype was observed many times. The rearrangement joins TRBV6-2 or TRBV6-3 to TRBJ2-3, with D perhaps matching TRBD1 (6 bases). The CDR3 length is 16 residues. Per the germline V gene, CDR1 is MNHEY and CDR2 is SVGEGT. Trimming removed 7 bases from V and 1 base from J, with 18 bases in between. CDR3 sequence: CASTRQGRLGTDTQYF. The DNA for the CDR3 is TGTGCCAGCACACGGCAGGGGCGTTTAGGCACAGATACGCAGTATTTT.

Judged by abundance, this clonotype is medium-sized (0.01 to 0.1%). V and J are TRBV5-4 and TRBJ2-2; 11 bases are a match to TRBD2. Trimming at V came to 4 bases and at J to 6 bases, leaving 8 bases not matched to a gene. Germline loops: CDR1 SGHNT, CDR2 YYREEE (reference sequence). The CDR3 is 16 residues long. The CDR3, as DNA: TGTGCCAGCAGCCCCCAACTAGCGGGAGACCCCGGGGAGCTGTTTTTT. It is translated as CASSPQLAGDPGELFF.

The genes are TRBV7-2 and TRBJ1-2, with 8 bases fitting TRBD1. V gave up 5 bases and J gave up 6 bases; unmatched junction bases: 8. This CDR3 has 14 amino acids. The germline V gene has CDR1 SGHTA and CDR2 FQGNSA. CDR3 DNA sequence: TGTGCCAGCAGCCCGGCGGGACAGGCAGATGGCTACACCTTC. Encoded protein: CASSPAGQADGYTF. Complete variable domain (other parts from reference TRBV7-2 and TRBJ1-2): GAGVSQSPSNKVTEKGKDVELRCDPISGHTALYWYRQSLGQGLEFLIYFQGNSAPDKSGLPSDRFSAERTGGSVSTLTIQRTQQEDSAVYLCASSPAGQADGYTFGSGTRLTVV.

This clonotype was found many times. The rearrangement joins TRBV4-3 to TRBJ1-2, with a possible D match to TRBD1 (5 bases). The germline V and J ends were trimmed by 0 bases and 5 bases, with 10 bases remaining between them. The CDR3 is made up of 14 amino acids. Germline V gene data show CDR1 as LGHNA and CDR2 as YSLEER. CDR3 sequence: CASSQDGTQYGYTF. CDR3 bases: TGCGCCAGCAGCCAAGATGGGACGCAGTATGGCTACACCTTC.

This clonotype was counted many times. The genes are TRBV12-3 or TRBV12-4 and TRBJ2-3; possibly TRBD1 for D (6 bases). Trimming left V 6 bases short and J 5 bases short, with 18 bases between. This CDR3 has 15 residues. CDR3 in DNA: TGTGCCAGCAGGGCCCCGGACAGCATGTTAGATACGCAGTATTTT. It translates to CASRAPDSMLDTQYF.

DNA for the CDR3: TGTGCCAGCAGCGTGGGACAGTTCACAGATACGCAGTATTTT. This sequence encodes CASSVGQFTDTQYF. The rearrangement links TRBV11-2 to TRBJ2-3, with 7 bases lining up with TRBD1. This CDR3 region has 14 residues. The germline V gene has CDR1 SGHAT and CDR2 FQNNGV. With 5 bases clipped from V and 2 bases from J, the junction kept 4 bases outside the gene matches.

This clonotype was recorded many times. This chain links TRBV20-1 with TRBJ1-6; weak D call: TRBD1 (5 bases). The CDR3 spans 14 residues. Germline V gives CDR1 DFQATT, CDR2 SNEGSKA (reference sequence). Trimming shortened V by 6 bases and J by 6 bases, and 15 bases separated the two germline ends. The CDR3: CSASRDAFNSPLHF. For the CDR3, the DNA is TGCAGTGCAAGCCGGGACGCTTTTAATTCACCCCTCCACTTT.

This clonotype was detected a few times. The chain's CDR3 is CASRLNTGELFF. Here the CDR3 DNA reads TGTGCCAGCAGGCTGAACACCGGGGAGCTGTTTTTT. The chain recombines TRBV7-9 with TRBJ2-2, with unresolved D. The CDR3 totals 12 residues. V lost 6 bases and J 1 base, leaving 3 bases between the germline ends. Looked up from germline, CDR1 is SEHNR and CDR2 is FQNEAQ (reference sequence). Full variable domain (outside the CDR3, taken from reference TRBV7-9 and TRBJ2-2): DTGVSQNPRHKITKRGQNVTFRCDPISEHNRLYWYRQTLGQGPEFLTYFQNEAQLEKSRLLSDRFSAERPKGSFSTLEIQRTEQGDSAMYLCASRLNTGELFFGEGSRLTVL.

The V call is TRBV18, the J call TRBJ1-1; D ambiguous. V lost 5 bases and J 1 base, leaving 5 bases between the germline ends. The germline V gene has CDR1 KGHSH and CDR2 LQKENI. The CDR3 sequence is 12 residues long. DNA for the CDR3: TGTGCCAGCTCAAGTCAGAACACTGAAGCTTTCTTT. Translation gives CASSSQNTEAFF.

This clonotype occurred a few times. V is TRBV7-6 and J is TRBJ2-1, with a weak D call TRBD2 (5 bases). Germline CDR1 is SGHVS and CDR2 is FNYEAQ. This CDR3 comprises 17 residues. V was pared by 6 bases and J by 10 bases, with 28 bases between. As DNA, the CDR3 is TGTGCCAGCAGTTTTACCCCCCCCGGGGTCTCGGTTATGGAGCAGTTCTTC. The encoded protein is CASSFTPPGVSVMEQFF.